This T cell receptor beta chain was observed in a study of blood T cells in healthy people across ages. The CDR3 extends over 11 amino acids. Germline CDR1 is SQVTM and CDR2 is ANQGSEA. It was with a sample-barcoded 5' primer and a J-beta primer mix that a second PCR of roughly 6 to 12 cycles was run. A 12-random-nucleotide template-switch adaptor tagged each cDNA molecule. Paired-end reads containing CDR3 totaled no fewer than 3 million for each sample. TCRdb re-analysed the 5' RACE reads in MiXCR, keeping a single row per CDR3 protein. Here the sample spans under 1,000,000 distinct CDR3 sequences, about half being singletons. Study-level results: The recorded TCR beta diversity per million T cells decreased in a roughly linear manner with age.

In regard to this clonotype: Its antigen is unidentified.

Healthy Caucasian individuals from Russia aged about 6 to 100 were enrolled as donors. This receptor was taken from a man aged 80 or over in good health. Material for sequencing was blood. The chain links TRBV29-1 to TRBJ2-5; D unresolved. The DNA matches TRBJ2-7 better at its end, which makes the J call doubtful. CDR3 amino acids: CSVENSYEQYF. CDR3 sequence (DNA): TGCAGCGTTGAGAACAGCTACGAGCAGTACTTC.